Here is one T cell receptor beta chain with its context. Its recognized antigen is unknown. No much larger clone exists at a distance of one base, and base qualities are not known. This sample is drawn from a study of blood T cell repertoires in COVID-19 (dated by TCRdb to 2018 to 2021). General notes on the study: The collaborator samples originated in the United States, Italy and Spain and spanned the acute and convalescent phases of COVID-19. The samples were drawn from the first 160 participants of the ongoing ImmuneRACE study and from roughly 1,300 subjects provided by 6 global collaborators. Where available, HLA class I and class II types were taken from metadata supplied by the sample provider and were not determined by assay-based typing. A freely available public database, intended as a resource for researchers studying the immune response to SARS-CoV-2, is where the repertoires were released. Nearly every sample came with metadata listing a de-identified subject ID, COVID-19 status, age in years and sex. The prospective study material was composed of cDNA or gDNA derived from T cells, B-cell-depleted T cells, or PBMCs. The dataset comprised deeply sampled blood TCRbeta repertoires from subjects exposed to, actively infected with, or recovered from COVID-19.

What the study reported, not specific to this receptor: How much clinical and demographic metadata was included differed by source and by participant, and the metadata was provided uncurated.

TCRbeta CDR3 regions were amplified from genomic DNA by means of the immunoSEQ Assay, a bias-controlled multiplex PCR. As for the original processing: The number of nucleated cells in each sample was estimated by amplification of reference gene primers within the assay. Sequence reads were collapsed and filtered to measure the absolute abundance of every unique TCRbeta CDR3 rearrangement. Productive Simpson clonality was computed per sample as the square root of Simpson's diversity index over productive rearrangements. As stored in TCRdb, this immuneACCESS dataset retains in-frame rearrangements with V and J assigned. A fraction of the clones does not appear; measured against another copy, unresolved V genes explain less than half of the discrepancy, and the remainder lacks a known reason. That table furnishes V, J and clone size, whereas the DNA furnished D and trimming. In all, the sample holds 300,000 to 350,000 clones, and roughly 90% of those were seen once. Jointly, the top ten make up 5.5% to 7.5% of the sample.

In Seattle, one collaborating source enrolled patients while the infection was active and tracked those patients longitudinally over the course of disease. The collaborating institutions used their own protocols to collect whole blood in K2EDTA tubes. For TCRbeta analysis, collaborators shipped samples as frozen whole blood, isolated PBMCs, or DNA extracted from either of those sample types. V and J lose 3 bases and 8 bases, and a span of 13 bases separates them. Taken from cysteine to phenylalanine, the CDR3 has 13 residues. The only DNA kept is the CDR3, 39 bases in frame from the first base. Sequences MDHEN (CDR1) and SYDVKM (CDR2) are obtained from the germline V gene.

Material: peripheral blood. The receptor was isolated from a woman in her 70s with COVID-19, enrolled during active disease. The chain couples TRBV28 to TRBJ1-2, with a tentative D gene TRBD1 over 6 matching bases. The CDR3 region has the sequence CASSFPQGRGYTF. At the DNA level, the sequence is TGTGCCAGCAGTTTTCCCCAGGGGCGAGGCTACACCTTC.